These 8 T cell receptor beta chains originate from one sample sequenced in a study of Ad26.COV2.S vaccination and SARS-CoV-2 variants (dated by TCRdb to the early 2020s). Interpreted using the paper, the treatment or condition label stands for: some 20 received Ad26.COV2.S at low or high dose, single or two shots; 5 received placebo; per-sample allocation not given. Repertoires of vaccine and placebo recipients were sequenced from samples collected on day 63 after the first injection. The library was obtained by the immunoSEQ multiplex PCR assay. TCRdb carries this immuneACCESS record with in-frame sequences only. Its versions omit some clonotypes, under half of them owing to an unresolved V gene in the studies checked, with the rest unexplained. Present in this sample are around 400,000 clones, roughly 80% of which were seen just once. The ten largest clones take up just under 7.5% of the sample.

The source material was peripheral blood, sampled in a trial of Ad26.COV2.S vaccine versus placebo. The receptor set was obtained from a person aged 18-60 years who received the Ad26.COV2.S COVID-19 vaccine or a placebo.

The chain carries TRBV11-1 and TRBJ2-2; no clear D. The CDR3 is 13 amino acids. Trimming stripped 3 bases from V and 4 bases from J, with 6 bases between. Per the germline V gene, CDR1 is SGHAT and CDR2 is FQDESV (reference sequence). DNA for the CDR3: TGTGCCAGCAGCTTGCGTTCCACCGGGGAGCTGTTTTTT. This translates into CASSLRSTGELFF. The full variable domain, in which reference TRBV11-1 and TRBJ2-2 provide the parts outside the CDR3, is EAEVAQSPRYKITEKSQAVAFWCDPISGHATLYWYRQILGQGPELLVQFQDESVVDDSQLPKDRFSAERLKGVDSTLKIQPAELGDSAMYLCASSLRSTGELFFGEGSRLTVL.

This chain joins TRBV2 and TRBJ2-1; possibly TRBD2 for D (6 bases). Germline CDR1 reads SNHLY; CDR2 reads FYNNEI. This CDR3 region has 16 residues. Between the trimmed V and J ends, which lost 6 bases and 8 bases, there was a span of 23 bases. The CDR3 loop reads CASSSRGSGRGYEQFF. The CDR3 DNA reads as TGTGCCAGCAGCTCACGGGGTAGCGGACGAGGGTATGAGCAGTTCTTC.

The J gene is TRBJ2-3, the V gene TRBV18; D not resolved. V was pared by 5 bases and J by 3 bases, with 12 bases between. Germline CDR1 reads KGHSH; CDR2 reads LQKENI. The CDR3 spans 14 residues. CDR3 in amino acids: CASSNLGPTDTQYF. CDR3 coding DNA: TGTGCCAGCTCAAACTTAGGGCCGACAGATACGCAGTATTTT.

This clone has a handful of counts. The chain couples TRBV7-9 to TRBJ2-2; D unclear. V was pared by 4 bases and J by 0 bases, with 6 bases between. In germline, CDR1 is SEHNR, CDR2 FQNEAQ (reference sequence). The CDR3 runs 14 residues. The CDR3 DNA is TGTGCCAGCAGCTCTTGGACGAACACCGGGGAGCTGTTTTTT. Translation: CASSSWTNTGELFF.

The chain is built from TRBV13 and TRBJ2-6; D is uncertain. The V and J ends lost 5 bases and 2 bases respectively, with 10 bases between them. The CDR3 length is 15 residues. Germline loops: CDR1 PRHDT, CDR2 FYEKMQ (reference sequence). The DNA of the CDR3 is TGTGCCAGCAGCCCTTCGAGGCCTGGGGCCAACGTCCTGACTTTC. Translated, it gives CASSPSRPGANVLTF. Full variable domain (rest looked up from reference TRBV13 and TRBJ2-6): AAGVIQSPRHLIKEKRETATLKCYPIPRHDTVYWYQQGPGQDPQFLISFYEKMQSDKGSIPDRFSAQQFSDYHSELNMSSLELGDSALYFCASSPSRPGANVLTFGAGSRLTVL.

V and J are TRBV7-9 and TRBJ2-7; 10 nucleotides agree with TRBD1. The CDR3 contains 14 residues. The J segment lost 4 bases and the V segment lost 5 bases, leaving 5 bases of the junction unmatched. Germline-derived CDR1 and CDR2 are SEHNR and FQNEAQ (reference sequence). The CDR3 region is CASSPGTGVYEQYF. In DNA form, the CDR3 reads TGTGCCAGCAGCCCCGGGACAGGGGTATACGAGCAGTACTTC.

The V gene is TRBV19, the J gene TRBJ2-7, with TRBD1 matching 7 bases. Looked up from germline, CDR1 is LNHDA and CDR2 is SQIVND (reference sequence). The junction had 4 bases not matched to a gene; V was cut back by 3 bases and J by 5 bases. The CDR3 length is 13 residues. In DNA form, the CDR3 reads TGTGCCAGTAGTATTTCCAGGGGGAACGAGCAGTACTTC. Its protein product is CASSISRGNEQYF.

The V call is TRBV6-6, the J call TRBJ1-1, with D uncertain. The V gene lost 0 bases and the J gene lost 5 bases, with 7 bases spanning the gap. The CDR3 loop spans 13 amino acids. Germline V gene sequence: CDR1 MNHNY, CDR2 SVGAGI (reference sequence). The CDR3 loop reads CASSYSGGTEAFF. The CDR3 DNA reads as TGTGCCAGCAGTTACTCGGGCGGGACTGAAGCTTTCTTT.